This T cell receptor (beta chain) was observed in a study of low-dose radiotherapy and immunotherapy resistance in tumors. For the study at large: Every six weeks patients received intravenous ipilimumab 1 mg/kg, and every two weeks they received intravenous nivolumab 240 mg.

This clonotype was detected ten times or more. Regarding time point: before trial treatment. Both TCRalpha and TCRbeta chains were reverse transcribed with V-gene-specific primers. For amplifying TCRs, the PCR ran for approximately 21 cycles with Phusion, which was used together with a constant-region primer and the adapter on the V primers. MiXCR, applied by TCRdb to the reads, yields one record per CDR3 protein. The repertoire holds roughly 76,000 distinct CDR3 sequences, with 15% to 20% as singletons. Germline values: CDR1 DFQATT, CDR2 SNEGSKA (reference sequence). The CDR3 spans 11 residues. V lost 4 bases to trimming and J lost 5 bases, with 7 bases between them.

Sequencing used PBMCs, obtained before treatment. The TCR comes from a male donor with prostate cancer. The genes are TRBV20-1 and TRBJ2-3; D is uncertain. The DNA of the CDR3 is TGCAGTGCTACCAGCGAAGATACGCAGTATTTT. Translation: CSATSEDTQYF.